A single sample is the source of the 10 T cell receptor beta chains below, sequenced in a study of T cell responses to AZD1222 COVID-19 vaccine. Data came from immunoSEQ multiplex PCR; TCRdb stores just in-frame clones and leaves some out. The sample has 90,000 to 150,000 clones, roughly 90% seen once. The sample consisted of peripheral blood, taken on day 0 of AZD1222 vaccination. The receptors originated from an adult in good health.

In regard to this clone: Germline and junction disagree at one end, which may indicate a read error. The gene calls are TRBV7-7 and TRBJ2-7; 10 nucleotides line up with TRBD1. This CDR3 has 14 amino acids. Germline CDR1 reads SSHAT; CDR2 reads FNYEAQ (reference sequence). CDR3 nucleotides: TGTGCTAGCAGCCCCGGGACAGGGGACTACGAGCAGTACTTC. Protein: CASSPGTGDYEQYF.

The rearrangement uses TRBV10-3 and TRBJ2-2; 7 nucleotides line up with TRBD1. This CDR3 is 13 amino acids long. V was clipped by 9 bases and J by 7 bases; unmatched bases: 8. Looked up from germline, CDR1 is ENHRY and CDR2 is SYGVKD. CDR3 nucleotide sequence: TGTGCCATTATGACAGGGCAAGGCGGGGAGCTGTTTTTT. Amino acids: CAIMTGQGGELFF.

The rearrangement uses TRBV6-1 and TRBJ1-5; D gene uncertain. The CDR3 has 15 amino acids. Germline CDR1 and CDR2: MNHNS and SASEGT. V was cut by 8 bases and J by 3 bases, with 17 bases left in between. The CDR3 reads CASARGRGYNQPQHF. The CDR3 DNA sequence: TGTGCCAGCGCGCGGGGTAGAGGGTACAATCAGCCCCAGCATTTT.

The rearrangement links TRBV5-1 to TRBJ2-1; 8 bases are shared with TRBD2. Germline CDR1 and CDR2: SGHRS and YFSETQ. The CDR3 is 13 residues long. With 4 bases clipped from V and 6 bases from J, the junction kept 3 bases outside the gene matches. CDR3 in amino acids: CASSPGLGNEQFF. CDR3 bases: TGCGCCAGCAGCCCGGGACTAGGCAATGAGCAGTTCTTC.

The chain recombines TRBV9 with TRBJ1-5; 7 positions match TRBD1. Germline CDR1 reads SGDLS; CDR2 reads YYNGEE. The J segment lost 3 bases and the V segment lost 4 bases, leaving 7 bases of the junction unmatched. The CDR3 spans 15 residues. The DNA for the CDR3 is TGTGCCAGCAGCTACGATACAGGGGTCAATCAGCCCCAGCATTTT. This gives the protein CASSYDTGVNQPQHF.

The CDR3 region is CASSGGGSYEKLFF. CDR3 in DNA: TGTGCCAGCAGTGGGGGGGGTTCATATGAAAAACTGTTTTTT. This chain uses TRBV2 with TRBJ1-4; D is perhaps TRBD1 (5 bases). This CDR3 has 14 residues. Germline values: CDR1 SNHLY, CDR2 FYNNEI. Deletions cut 4 bases from V and 6 bases from J, with 12 bases between.

This chain links TRBV6-5 with TRBJ1-1; D uncertain. CDR1 is MNHEY, CDR2 SVGAGI, per germline. The CDR3 covers 13 residues. The V and J ends lost 2 bases and 2 bases respectively, with 6 bases between them. For the CDR3, the DNA is TGTGCCAGCAGTTACCAGGTAAACACTGAAGCTTTCTTT. Translated, it gives CASSYQVNTEAFF.

The rearrangement uses TRBV5-5 and TRBJ1-2; D unresolved. CDR3 size: 13 residues. V lost 4 bases and J lost 4, with 11 bases in between. Germline V CDR1 and CDR2: SGHKS, YYEKEE (reference sequence). The CDR3 region is CASSGYGSYGYTF. The CDR3 nucleotides are TGTGCCAGCAGCGGATATGGGAGCTATGGCTACACCTTC. Based on the CDR3 plus reference TRBV5-5 and TRBJ1-2, the full variable domain is DAGVTQSPTHLIKTRGQQVTLRCSPISGHKSVSWYQQVLGQGPQFIFQYYEKEERGRGNFPDRFSARQFPNYSSELNVNALLLGDSALYLCASSGYGSYGYTFGSGTRLTVV.

The chain is built from TRBV5-1 and TRBJ2-5; D assignment may be TRBD1 or TRBD2 (5 bases each). This CDR3 region has 14 residues. V was shortened by 4 bases and J by 2 bases, with 12 bases between the two germline ends. The germline V gene has CDR1 SGHRS and CDR2 YFSETQ. The CDR3 reads CASSVGRLQETQYF. DNA for the CDR3: TGCGCCAGCAGCGTGGGACGCCTGCAAGAGACCCAGTACTTC. The complete variable domain, with remaining parts taken from reference TRBV5-1 and TRBJ2-5, reads KAGVTQTPRYLIKTRGQQVTLSCSPISGHRSVSWYQQTPGQGLQFLFEYFSETQRNKGNFPGRFSGRQFSNSRSEMNVSTLELGDSALYLCASSVGRLQETQYFGPGTRLLVL.

This chain joins TRBV12-3 or TRBV12-4 and TRBJ1-2, with D uncertain. Trimming left V 5 bases short and J 10 bases short, with 17 bases between. This CDR3 is built from 13 residues. The CDR3 nucleotides are TGTGCCAGCAGTCCGCCCGGCCCCCGAGACTACACCTTC. It specifies CASSPPGPRDYTF.